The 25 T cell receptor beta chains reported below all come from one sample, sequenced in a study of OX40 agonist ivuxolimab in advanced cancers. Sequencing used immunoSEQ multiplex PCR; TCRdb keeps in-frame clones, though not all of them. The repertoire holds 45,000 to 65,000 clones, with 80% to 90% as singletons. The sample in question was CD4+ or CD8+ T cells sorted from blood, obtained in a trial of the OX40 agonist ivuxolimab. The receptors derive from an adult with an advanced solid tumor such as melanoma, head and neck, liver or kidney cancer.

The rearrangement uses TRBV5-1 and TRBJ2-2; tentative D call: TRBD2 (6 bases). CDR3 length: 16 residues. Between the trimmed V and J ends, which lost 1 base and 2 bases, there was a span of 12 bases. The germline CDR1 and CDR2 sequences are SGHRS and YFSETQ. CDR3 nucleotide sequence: TGCGCCAGCAGCTTGAGAACTAGCCGAAACACCGGGGAGCTGTTTTTT. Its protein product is CASSLRTSRNTGELFF. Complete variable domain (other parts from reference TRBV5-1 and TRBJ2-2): KAGVTQTPRYLIKTRGQQVTLSCSPISGHRSVSWYQQTPGQGLQFLFEYFSETQRNKGNFPGRFSGRQFSNSRSEMNVSTLELGDSALYLCASSLRTSRNTGELFFGEGSRLTVL.

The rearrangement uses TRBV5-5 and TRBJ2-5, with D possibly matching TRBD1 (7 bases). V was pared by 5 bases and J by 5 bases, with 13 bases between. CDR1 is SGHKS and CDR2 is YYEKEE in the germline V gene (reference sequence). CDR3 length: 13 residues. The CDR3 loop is CASSLTGRETQYF. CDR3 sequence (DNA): TGTGCCAGCAGTCTGACAGGGAGGGAGACCCAGTACTTC.

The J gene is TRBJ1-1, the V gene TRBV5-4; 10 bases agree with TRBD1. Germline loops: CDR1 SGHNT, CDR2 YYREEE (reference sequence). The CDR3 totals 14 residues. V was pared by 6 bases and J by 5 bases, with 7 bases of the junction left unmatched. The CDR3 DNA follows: TGTGCCAGCACAATGACAGGGGGCAGGACTGAAGCTTTCTTT. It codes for CASTMTGGRTEAFF.

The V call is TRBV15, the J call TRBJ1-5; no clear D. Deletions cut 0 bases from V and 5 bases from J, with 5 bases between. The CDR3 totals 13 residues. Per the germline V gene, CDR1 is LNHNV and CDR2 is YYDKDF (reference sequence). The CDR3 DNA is TGTGCCACCAGCAGAGAGAAGGATCAGCCCCAGCATTTT. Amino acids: CATSREKDQPQHF.

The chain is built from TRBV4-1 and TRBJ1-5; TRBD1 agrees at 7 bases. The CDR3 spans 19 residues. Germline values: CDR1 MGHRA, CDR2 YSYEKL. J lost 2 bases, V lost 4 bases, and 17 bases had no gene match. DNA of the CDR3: TGCGCCAGCAGCCCCCTCGGGCAGGGGGGCAGTTGGGGCAATCAGCCCCAGCATTTT. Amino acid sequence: CASSPLGQGGSWGNQPQHF.

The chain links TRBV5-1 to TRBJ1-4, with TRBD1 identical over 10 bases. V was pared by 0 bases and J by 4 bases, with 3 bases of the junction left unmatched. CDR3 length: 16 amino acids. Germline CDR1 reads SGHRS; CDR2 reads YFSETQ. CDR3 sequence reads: CASSLARDRGNEKLFF. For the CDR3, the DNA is TGCGCCAGCAGCTTGGCCCGGGACAGGGGTAATGAAAAACTGTTTTTT.

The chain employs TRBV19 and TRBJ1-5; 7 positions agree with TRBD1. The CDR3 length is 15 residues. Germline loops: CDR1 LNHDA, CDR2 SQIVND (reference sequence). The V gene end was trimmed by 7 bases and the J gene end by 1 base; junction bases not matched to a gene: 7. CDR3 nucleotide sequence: TGTGCCAGTACAGGACAGGCCCTCAGCAATCAGCCCCAGCATTTT. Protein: CASTGQALSNQPQHF. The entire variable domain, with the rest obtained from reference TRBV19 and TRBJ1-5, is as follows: DGGITQSPKYLFRKEGQNVTLSCEQNLNHDAMYWYRQDPGQGLRLIYYSQIVNDFQKGDIAEGYSVSREKKESFPLTVTSAQKNPTAFYLCASTGQALSNQPQHFGDGTRLSIL.

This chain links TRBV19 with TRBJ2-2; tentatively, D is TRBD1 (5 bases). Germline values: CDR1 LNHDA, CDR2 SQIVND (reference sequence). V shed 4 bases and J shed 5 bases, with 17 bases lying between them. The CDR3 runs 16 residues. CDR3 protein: CASSSHGQGRTGELFF. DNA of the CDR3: TGTGCCAGTAGTAGCCATGGGCAGGGTCGTACCGGGGAGCTGTTTTTT.

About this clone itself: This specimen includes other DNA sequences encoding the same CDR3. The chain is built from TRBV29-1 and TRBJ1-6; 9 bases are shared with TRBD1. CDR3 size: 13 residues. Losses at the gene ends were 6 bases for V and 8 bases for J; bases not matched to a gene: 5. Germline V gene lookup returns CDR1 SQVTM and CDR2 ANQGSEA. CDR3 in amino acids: CSVRDREDSPLHF. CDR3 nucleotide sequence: TGCAGCGTGAGGGACAGGGAAGATTCACCCCTCCACTTT.

CDR3 sequence: CASSQGSALEGTQYF. In DNA, the CDR3 is TGTGCCAGCAGCCAAGGTAGCGCCCTCGAGGGTACGCAGTATTTT. This chain uses TRBV4-2 with TRBJ2-3; D might be TRBD2 (5 bases). Germline CDR1 reads LGHNA; CDR2 reads YNFKEQ. This CDR3 spans 15 amino acids. Trimming removed 1 base at V and 8 bases at J, with 16 bases between.

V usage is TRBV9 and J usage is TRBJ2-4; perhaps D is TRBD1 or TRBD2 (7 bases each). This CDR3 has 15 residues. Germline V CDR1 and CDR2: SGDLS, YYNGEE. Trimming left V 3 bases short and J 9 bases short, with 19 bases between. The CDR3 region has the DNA TGTGCCAGCAGCGCTCCAGGGGGGGCGGAGGTCATTCAGTACTTC. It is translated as CASSAPGGAEVIQYF. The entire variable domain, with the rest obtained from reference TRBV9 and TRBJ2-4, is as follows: DSGVTQTPKHLITATGQRVTLRCSPRSGDLSVYWYQQSLDQGLQFLIQYYNGEERAKGNILERFSAQQFPDLHSELNLSSLELGDSALYFCASSAPGGAEVIQYFGAGTRLSVL.

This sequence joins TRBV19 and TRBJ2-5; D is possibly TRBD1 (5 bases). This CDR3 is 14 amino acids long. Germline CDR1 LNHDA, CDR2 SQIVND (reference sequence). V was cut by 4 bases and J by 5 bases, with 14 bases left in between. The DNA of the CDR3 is TGTGCCAGTAGTACCGCCCGACAGAGGGAGACCCAGTACTTC. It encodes CASSTARQRETQYF.

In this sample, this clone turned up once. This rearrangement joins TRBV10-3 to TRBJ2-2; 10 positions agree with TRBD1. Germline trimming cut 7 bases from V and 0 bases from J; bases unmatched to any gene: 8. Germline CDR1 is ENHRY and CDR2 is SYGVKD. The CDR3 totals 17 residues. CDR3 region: CAIKSGTGATNTGELFF. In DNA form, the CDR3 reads TGTGCCATCAAATCCGGGACAGGGGCCACGAACACCGGGGAGCTGTTTTTT.

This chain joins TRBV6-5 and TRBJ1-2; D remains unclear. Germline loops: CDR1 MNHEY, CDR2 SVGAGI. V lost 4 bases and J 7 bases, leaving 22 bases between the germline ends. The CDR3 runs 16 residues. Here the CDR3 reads CASSSGSIPSPFGYTF. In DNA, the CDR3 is TGTGCCAGCAGTTCTGGGTCGATACCATCCCCATTTGGCTACACCTTC.

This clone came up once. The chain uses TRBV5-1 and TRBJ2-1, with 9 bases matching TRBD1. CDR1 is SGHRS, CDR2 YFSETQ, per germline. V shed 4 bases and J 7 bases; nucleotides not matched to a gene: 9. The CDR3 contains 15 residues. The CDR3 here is CASSQSGTGYNEQFF. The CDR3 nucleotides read TGCGCCAGCAGCCAGTCGGGGACAGGGTATAATGAGCAGTTCTTC.

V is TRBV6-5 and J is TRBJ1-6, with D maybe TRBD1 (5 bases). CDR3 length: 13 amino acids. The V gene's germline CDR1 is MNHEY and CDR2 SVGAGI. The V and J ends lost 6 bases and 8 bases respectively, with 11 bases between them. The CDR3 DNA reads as TGTGCCAGCAGCACCCGGGGGTATTCACCCCTCCACTTT. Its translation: CASSTRGYSPLHF.

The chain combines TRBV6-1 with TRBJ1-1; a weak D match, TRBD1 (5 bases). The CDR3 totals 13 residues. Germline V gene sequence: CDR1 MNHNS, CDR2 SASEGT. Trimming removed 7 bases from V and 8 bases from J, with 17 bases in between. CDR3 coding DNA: TGTGCCAGCACTGGGGGTGGAGGAATGGAAGCTTTCTTT. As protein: CASTGGGGMEAFF.

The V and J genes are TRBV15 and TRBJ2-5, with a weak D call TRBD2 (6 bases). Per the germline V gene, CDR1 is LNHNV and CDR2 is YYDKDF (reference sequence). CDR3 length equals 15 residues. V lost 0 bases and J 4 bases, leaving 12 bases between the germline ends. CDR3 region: CATSRDLGGRETQYF. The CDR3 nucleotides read TGTGCCACCAGCAGAGATTTGGGGGGACGAGAGACCCAGTACTTC.

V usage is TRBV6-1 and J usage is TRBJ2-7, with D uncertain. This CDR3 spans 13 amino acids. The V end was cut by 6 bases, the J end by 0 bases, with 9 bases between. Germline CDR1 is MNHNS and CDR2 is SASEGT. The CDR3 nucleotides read TGTGCCAGCAGATCCAGGTCCTCCTACGAGCAGTACTTC. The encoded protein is CASRSRSSYEQYF.

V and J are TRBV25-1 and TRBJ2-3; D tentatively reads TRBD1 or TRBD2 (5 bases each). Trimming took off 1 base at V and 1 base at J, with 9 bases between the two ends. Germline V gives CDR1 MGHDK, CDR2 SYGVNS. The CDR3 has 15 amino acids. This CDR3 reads CASSESWDGTDTQYF. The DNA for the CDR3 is TGTGCCAGCAGTGAATCATGGGACGGCACAGATACGCAGTATTTT.

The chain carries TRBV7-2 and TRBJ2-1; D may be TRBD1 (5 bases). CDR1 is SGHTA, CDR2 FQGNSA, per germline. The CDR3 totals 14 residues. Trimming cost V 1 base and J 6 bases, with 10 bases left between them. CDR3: CASSLVQGFNEQFF. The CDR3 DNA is TGTGCCAGCAGCTTAGTCCAGGGCTTCAATGAGCAGTTCTTC.

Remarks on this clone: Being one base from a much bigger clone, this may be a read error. The CDR3: CASSYGIFLPGYTF. DNA of the CDR3: TGTGCCAGCAGTTATGGGATTTTTCTGCCTGGCTACACCTTC. This sequence joins TRBV6-7 and TRBJ1-2; the D is unclear. TRBV6-7 is an ORF, with its function uncertain. Trimming removed 3 bases at V and 7 bases at J, with 15 bases between. The CDR3 extends over 14 amino acids.

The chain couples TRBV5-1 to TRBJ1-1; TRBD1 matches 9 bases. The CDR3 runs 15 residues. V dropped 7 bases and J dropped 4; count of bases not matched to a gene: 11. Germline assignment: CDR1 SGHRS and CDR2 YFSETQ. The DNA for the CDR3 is TGCGCCAGCGGACGACAGGGGGGATTAGGCACTGAAGCTTTCTTT. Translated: CASGRQGGLGTEAFF.

The CDR3 DNA follows: TGTGCCAGTACACCCAGGGTTGGGGAAAAACTGTTTTTT. Protein sequence: CASTPRVGEKLFF. The chain carries TRBV2 and TRBJ1-4; perhaps TRBD1 as D (5 bases). Per the germline V gene, CDR1 is SNHLY and CDR2 is FYNNEI. This CDR3 comprises 13 residues. V dropped 9 bases and J dropped 8 bases, with 16 bases sitting between them.

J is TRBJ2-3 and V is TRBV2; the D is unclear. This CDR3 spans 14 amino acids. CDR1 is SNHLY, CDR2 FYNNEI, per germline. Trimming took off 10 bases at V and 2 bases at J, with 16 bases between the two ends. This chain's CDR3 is CATQEGSTTDTQYF. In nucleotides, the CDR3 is TGTGCCACCCAGGAAGGGTCTACCACAGATACGCAGTATTTT.